Below are 26 T cell receptor beta chains sequenced from a single sample in a study of Graves' ophthalmopathy and Graves' hyperthyroidism. Amplification targeted the TCR beta CDR3 regions, with RNA transcripts as the source material. HTBI-primed first-round RT-PCR preceded second-round multiplex PCR. TCRdb itself ran the multiplex PCR reads through MiXCR, one entry per CDR3 protein. The data show hundreds of thousands of distinct CDR3 sequences, with approximately 22% seen just once and approximately 7.7% held by the top ten. Source material: peripheral blood. All receptors derive from a young woman with stable Graves' hyperthyroidism. Some clones in this sample may be carry-over from other donors' samples.

V gene TRBV11-1 combines with J gene TRBJ1-1; possible D gene TRBD1, 6 bases. V lost 4 bases and J 4 bases, leaving 25 bases between the germline ends. Germline V gene sequence: CDR1 SGHAT, CDR2 FQDESV (reference sequence). CDR3 length: 18 residues. The CDR3 loop is CASSSTVIGQPGVTEAFF. The CDR3 nucleotides are TGTGCCAGCAGCTCTACTGTGATAGGACAGCCCGGGGTCACTGAAGCTTTCTTT.

This rearrangement joins TRBV6-2 or TRBV6-3 to TRBJ2-6; D is unresolved. The CDR3 is 14 amino acids. Germline V gene data show CDR1 as MNHEY and CDR2 as SVGEGT. Trimming left V 6 bases short and J 1 base short, with 7 bases between. As DNA, the CDR3 is TGTGCCAGCAGCTGGCGTTCTGGGGCCAACGTCCTGACTTTC. This sequence encodes CASSWRSGANVLTF.

This clonotype was seen ten or more times. The chain combines TRBV2 with TRBJ1-1, with D unclear. The CDR3 consists of 14 residues. Trimming cost V 6 bases and J 1 base, with 12 bases left between them. Germline CDR1 SNHLY, CDR2 FYNNEI. CDR3 sequence reads: CASRSTHANTEAFF. For the CDR3, the DNA is TGTGCCAGCAGATCCACCCACGCGAACACTGAAGCTTTCTTT.

This clonotype turned up a few times. The CDR3 here is CASSQEWRGETQYF. In DNA form, the CDR3 reads TGCGCCAGCAGCCAAGAGTGGCGGGGAGAGACCCAGTACTTC. The chain links TRBV4-1 to TRBJ2-5, with TRBD2 as a possible D gene (6 bases). Germline lookup yields CDR1 MGHRA and CDR2 YSYEKL. V dropped 0 bases and J dropped 4 bases, with 9 bases sitting between them. CDR3 length: 14 amino acids.

DNA of the CDR3: TGTGCCACCAGCAGAGATAGAGGGGCCTGGGAGACCCAGTACTTC. It yields the protein CATSRDRGAWETQYF. The rearrangement links TRBV15 to TRBJ2-5; D might be TRBD1 or TRBD2, each matching 5 bases. Germline CDR1 and CDR2: LNHNV and YYDKDF (reference sequence). This CDR3 spans 15 amino acids. Trimming stripped 0 bases from V and 5 bases from J, with 13 bases between.

This clonotype was counted many times. The chain recombines TRBV7-8 with TRBJ2-2, with unresolved D. This CDR3 region has 15 residues. Trimming took off 5 bases at V and 7 bases at J, with 17 bases between the two ends. The germline V gene has CDR1 SGHVS and CDR2 FQNEAQ. The CDR3 coding sequence is TGTGCCAGCAGCCCAGCTGGCTGGGTCGACGGGGAGCTGTTTTTT. Protein product: CASSPAGWVDGELFF. Full variable domain (outside the CDR3, taken from reference TRBV7-8 and TRBJ2-2): GAGVSQSPRYKVAKRGQDVALRCDPISGHVSLFWYQQALGQGPEFLTYFQNEAQLDKSGLPSDRFFAERPEGSVSTLKIQRTQQEDSAVYLCASSPAGWVDGELFFGEGSRLTVL.

This clonotype was seen many times. The chain is built from TRBV2 and TRBJ2-7; 8 positions agree with TRBD1. This CDR3 is 15 amino acids long. The V gene end was trimmed by 8 bases and the J gene end by 5 bases; junction bases not matched to a gene: 14. Germline V gives CDR1 SNHLY, CDR2 FYNNEI. In nucleotides, the CDR3 is TGTGCCAGCGGGCGGGGACAGGAATTCCTAAACGAGCAGTACTTC. Translating it yields CASGRGQEFLNEQYF.

The J gene is TRBJ2-5, the V gene TRBV15; 9 bases match TRBD2. Germline CDR1 LNHNV, CDR2 YYDKDF (reference sequence). J gave up 5 bases and V 3 bases, and 10 bases lay outside the gene matches. The CDR3 has 16 amino acids. The CDR3: CATSRIGGSGSETQYF. The DNA for the CDR3 is TGTGCCACCAGCAGGATCGGCGGTAGCGGGAGCGAGACCCAGTACTTC.

Of note for this clonotype: Possible read error: a much larger clone is one base away. The V gene is TRBV28, the J gene TRBJ1-3; 8 nucleotides align to TRBD1. The CDR3 spans 14 residues. Looked up from germline, CDR1 is MDHEN and CDR2 is SYDVKM. The DNA of the CDR3 is TGTACCAGCAGTTCCGACAGGGGAGGAAACACCATATATTTT. Its protein product is CTSSSDRGGNTIYF.

This clonotype was detected ten times or more. The chain has TRBV27 and TRBJ1-2; maybe TRBD1 (5 bases). The V end was cut by 4 bases, the J end by 2 bases, with 14 bases between. The CDR3 runs 15 residues. The germline CDR1 and CDR2 sequences are MNHEY and SMNVEV (reference sequence). The CDR3 coding sequence is TGTGCCAGCAGTTGGAGCAGGGCCCGGAACTATGGCTACACCTTC. It specifies CASSWSRARNYGYTF.

This clonotype was seen many times. The V call is TRBV30, the J call TRBJ1-1, with unresolved D. The germline V gene encodes CDR1 GTSNPN and CDR2 SVGIG (reference sequence). There are 17 residues in the CDR3. The V and J ends lost 5 bases and 2 bases respectively, with 24 bases between them. The CDR3 loop reads CAWQPRNGNNLNTEAFF. CDR3 DNA sequence: TGTGCCTGGCAGCCCCGGAATGGGAACAACTTAAACACTGAAGCTTTCTTT.

The chain joins TRBV6-1 to TRBJ1-5; possibly TRBD1 for D (5 bases). Germline V gene data show CDR1 as MNHNS and CDR2 as SASEGT. With 7 bases removed from V and 0 bases from J, the gap between germline ends came to 10 bases. The length of the CDR3 is 14 residues. The CDR3 loop reads CASTDIYSNQPQHF. CDR3 coding DNA: TGTGCCAGCACGGACATTTATAGCAATCAGCCCCAGCATTTT.

The V and J genes are TRBV28 and TRBJ1-5, with 8 bases that match TRBD1. The V gene end was trimmed by 6 bases and the J gene end by 7 bases; junction bases not matched to a gene: 11. The CDR3 is 15 residues long. CDR1 and CDR2 (germline): MDHEN, SYDVKM. CDR3 residues: CASRTGQGLSQPQHF. In nucleotides, the CDR3 is TGTGCCAGCAGAACAGGACAGGGCTTGTCCCAGCCCCAGCATTTT. The variable domain in full, with the rest retrieved from reference TRBV28 and TRBJ1-5, is DVKVTQSSRYLVKRTGEKVFLECVQDMDHENMFWYRQDPGLGLRLIYFSYDVKMKEKGDIPEGYSVSREKKERFSLILESASTNQTSMYLCASRTGQGLSQPQHFGDGTRLSIL.

This clonotype was recorded at least ten times. The chain joins TRBV28 to TRBJ2-2, with 11 bases identical to TRBD1. Germline CDR1 MDHEN, CDR2 SYDVKM. Trimming removed 5 bases from V and 8 bases from J; junction bases left unmatched: 10. The CDR3 totals 16 residues. CDR3 nucleotide sequence: TGTGCCAGCAGTACCTGGACAGGGGGCAAGAGTGGGGAGCTGTTTTTT. It codes for CASSTWTGGKSGELFF.

This clonotype was picked up many times. This chain joins TRBV2 and TRBJ1-1; no reliable D call. Germline V gene data show CDR1 as SNHLY and CDR2 as FYNNEI. The ends were cut back, 7 bases at V and 1 base at J, with 10 bases in the middle. The CDR3 length is 13 residues. The chain's CDR3 is CASTPSENTEAFF. The CDR3 DNA reads as TGTGCCAGCACCCCGTCAGAGAACACTGAAGCTTTCTTT.

The chain is built from TRBV30 and TRBJ2-5, with D possibly matching TRBD1 (6 bases). Trimming shortened V by 5 bases and J by 2 bases, and 9 bases separated the two germline ends. This CDR3 is built from 12 residues. CDR1 GTSNPN and CDR2 SVGIG come from the germline V gene (reference sequence). This CDR3 is CAWYRVQETQYF. The CDR3, as DNA: TGTGCCTGGTACAGGGTACAAGAGACCCAGTACTTC.

Ten or more counts support this clonotype. CDR3 amino acids: CASRTGYQHSGANVLTF. DNA for the CDR3: TGTGCCAGCAGAACAGGTTACCAACACTCTGGGGCCAACGTCCTGACTTTC. J is TRBJ2-6 and V is TRBV2, with a possible D match to TRBD1 (5 bases). This CDR3 comprises 17 residues. V was pared by 6 bases and J by 0 bases, with 15 bases between. The germline V gene has CDR1 SNHLY and CDR2 FYNNEI.

The chain is built from TRBV7-9 and TRBJ1-2, with TRBD1 identical over 8 bases. CDR3 size: 13 residues. Germline lookup yields CDR1 SEHNR and CDR2 FQNEAQ (reference sequence). The V gene end was trimmed by 5 bases and the J gene end by 8 bases; junction bases not matched to a gene: 7. The CDR3 DNA is TGTGCCAGCAGCCCCGGGACAGGAATCGGCTACACCTTC. Protein: CASSPGTGIGYTF.

This clonotype was recorded many times. In this CDR3 the conserved last residue, phenylalanine or tryptophan, is missing, so a read error is likely. V gene TRBV6-1 combines with J gene TRBJ2-7, with D maybe TRBD2 (5 bases). Trimming stripped 6 bases from V and 0 bases from J, with 9 bases between. The CDR3 extends over 13 amino acids. Germline V gene lookup returns CDR1 MNHNS and CDR2 SASEGT. This chain's CDR3 is CASRRASSYEQYS. The CDR3 DNA reads TGTGCCAGCAGGAGGGCCAGCTCCTACGAGCAGTACTCC.

This clonotype was counted at least ten times. The V call is TRBV20-1, the J call TRBJ1-1; no firm D call. V was shortened by 2 bases and J by 8 bases, with 12 bases between the two germline ends. The germline CDR1 and CDR2 sequences are DFQATT and SNEGSKA (reference sequence). This CDR3 region has 12 residues. The CDR3 spells CSARSSTREAFF. CDR3 coding DNA: TGCAGTGCTAGATCGTCGACCAGGGAAGCTTTCTTT.

At least ten counts were recorded for this clonotype. The J gene is TRBJ2-7, the V gene TRBV5-1; no reliable D call. Trimming took 0 bases from V and 7 from J, leaving 8 bases between them. The CDR3 is made up of 12 amino acids. Germline V gene data show CDR1 as SGHRS and CDR2 as YFSETQ. The CDR3 bases are TGCGCCAGCAGCTTGGACTACGGAGAGCAGTACTTC. Translating gives CASSLDYGEQYF.

The chain is built from TRBV10-3 and TRBJ2-5, with D possibly TRBD2 on 6 matching bases. Trimming shortened V by 0 bases and J by 5 bases, and 13 bases separated the two germline ends. Looked up from germline, CDR1 is ENHRY and CDR2 is SYGVKD. The CDR3 has 15 amino acids. The CDR3 DNA reads as TGTGCCATCAGTGAGTCGAGGGACTTAACGGAGACCCAGTACTTC. It encodes CAISESRDLTETQYF.

J is TRBJ2-5 and V is TRBV29-1, with no clear D. V lost 7 bases, J lost 1 base, and 10 bases lay in between. Germline V gives CDR1 SQVTM, CDR2 ANQGSEA. The CDR3 consists of 12 residues. In nucleotides, the CDR3 is TGCAGCGCCACCTCGCGCCAAGAGACCCAGTACTTC. It encodes CSATSRQETQYF. The complete variable domain, with remaining parts taken from reference TRBV29-1 and TRBJ2-5, reads SAVISQKPSRDICQRGTSLTIQCQVDSQVTMMFWYRQQPGQSLTLIATANQGSEATYESGFVIDKFPISRPNLTFSTLTVSNMSPEDSSIYLCSATSRQETQYFGPGTRLLVL.

This clonotype was counted many times. This sequence joins TRBV28 and TRBJ2-5; 10 bases map to TRBD2. With V trimmed by 3 bases and J by 5 bases, 12 bases remained unmatched. The length of the CDR3 is 17 residues. Germline assignment: CDR1 MDHEN and CDR2 SYDVKM. CDR3 loop: CASSFGSASGSRETQYF. CDR3 in DNA: TGTGCCAGCAGTTTCGGTTCGGCTAGCGGGAGTCGGGAGACCCAGTACTTC.

Details on this clonotype: This may come from a read error, since a much larger clone is one base off. V gene TRBV11-2 combines with J gene TRBJ1-1; D perhaps matches TRBD1 (5 bases). This CDR3 is built from 16 residues. Germline-derived CDR1 and CDR2 are SGHAT and FQNNGV. Here the CDR3 reads CVSRKFGGTENTEAFF. CDR3 DNA sequence: TGTGTCAGCAGAAAATTTGGAGGGACTGAGAACACTGAAGCTTTCTTT.

The CDR3 DNA follows: TGTGCCAGCAGGTCTACCCAGAACACTGAAGCTTTCTTT. It translates to CASRSTQNTEAFF. The chain links TRBV11-2 to TRBJ1-1; D is uncertain. Germline V gene sequence: CDR1 SGHAT, CDR2 FQNNGV. The CDR3 is made up of 13 amino acids. V was pared by 6 bases and J by 1 base, with 9 bases between.